This paragraph reports one T cell receptor (beta chain). Peripheral blood came from all dose cohorts at three timepoints. This sample was included in a study of OX40 agonist ivuxolimab in advanced cancers. The germline gives CDR1 SGDLS, CDR2 YYNGEE. V lost 3 bases and J lost 5; bases outside the gene matches: 7. CDR3 length: 15 residues. Some clones are missing from TCRdb's copy, which holds only in-frame ones; the method was immunoSEQ multiplex PCR. The data contain roughly 100,000 clones, around 90% of them singletons. The rearrangement joins TRBV9 to TRBJ1-3, with TRBD1 identical over 8 bases. The specimen comprised CD4+ or CD8+ T cells sorted from blood, sampled in a trial of the OX40 agonist ivuxolimab. This TCR was sampled from an adult with an advanced solid tumor such as melanoma, head and neck, liver or kidney cancer. CDR3 protein: CASSAEQGERNTIYF. As DNA, the CDR3 is TGTGCCAGCAGCGCGGAACAGGGGGAGAGAAACACCATATATTTT.